This TCR beta chain was documented in a study of shared clonotypes between healthy human individuals. Study results and limitations: Rarefaction showed that sequencing of sorted subsets was incomplete (despite large depth).

The study enrolled healthy HIV-negative adults without recent acute infections or vaccinations as donors. This clone showed up just once. What it binds is not known. Trimming left V 5 bases short and J 2 bases short, with 16 bases between. The germline V gene encodes CDR1 LGHNA and CDR2 YNFKEQ. This CDR3 region has 16 residues. Generated by immunoSEQ multiplex PCR, the TCRdb table keeps only in-frame clones and is missing some. Among under 750,000 clones listed, approximately 72% were seen once. Sequencing used memory CD4+ T cells sorted from blood. The subset was: CD45RA-negative fraction. The sequence derives from a woman in her twenties or thirties in good health. The rearrangement joins TRBV4-2 to TRBJ1-5; possibly TRBD1 for D (6 bases). The CDR3 nucleotides are TGTGCCAGCAGCTCAACAGGGATTTTGGGCAATCAGCCCCAGCATTTT. Translating gives CASSSTGILGNQPQHF.